Included here is one TCR beta chain sequence, with context. Its antigen specificity is not known. No much larger clonotype is one base removed from it; base qualities were not supplied. The library was generated by the immunoSEQ multiplex PCR assay. For the multiplex PCR, a mixture combining 60 forward primers for TCR Vbeta segments and 13 reverse primers for TCR Jbeta segments was used. The CDR3 region of rearranged TCR beta genes was amplified from genomic DNA by a multiplex PCR assay. The Illumina HiSeq System was used to sequence the amplified TCR beta libraries as 87-base-pair reads. In the original analysis: In a later analysis, 77 million or so unique TCR beta chains were counted across the 690 or so repertoires, and some 10 million of these chains were shared by at least two donors. Raw reads were error-corrected and collapsed into unique sequences with a nearest-neighbor algorithm that merged closely related sequences to remove PCR and sequencing errors. V, D and J gene segments were assigned by aligning CDR3 sequences to IMGT reference sequences. For a sequence to be retained, a match of at least six nucleotides was required to both a V gene segment and a J gene segment. Rearrangements were classified as productive when the CDR3 lacked stop codons and remained in frame with V and J, and all other rearrangements were classified as non-productive. Following IMGT convention, CDR3 was defined as the stretch from the second conserved V-encoded cysteine to the conserved J-encoded phenylalanine. In an earlier analysis of 550 to 650 of the donors, sequences lacking an unambiguous match to a single V gene segment were excluded. In an earlier analysis of approximately 500 of the donors, a V segment was called functional when productive rearrangements were above 56.7%, and segregating when the standard deviation between donors exceeded 5%. A statistical classification framework was built for diagnosing cytomegalovirus status from the catalog of TCR beta chain sequences. In a later analysis, V and J genes were assigned by comparing TCR nucleotide sequences against IMGT/GENE-DB human TR gene sequences. In a later analysis, CDR3 sequences and most-parsimonious VDJ recombination scenarios were assigned using the TCRdist pipeline. In a later analysis, each TCR beta chain was defined by its CDR3 amino acid sequence together with its V-gene family, and reads lacking a unique V-gene family were excluded. As a way to deal with suspected cross-contamination and a sequencing artifact, a later analysis dropped roughly 620 nucleotide sequences that were highly shared and had low generation probability. In a later analysis, a clonal expansion index for each public chain was calculated from normalized within-repertoire ranks of inferred template counts. In a later analysis, generation probabilities were computed with a VDJ recombination model fitted to out-of-frame rearrangements, and the resulting probabilities were checked against IGoR. In a later analysis, hypergeometric tests were used to score TCR-TCR, TCR-HLA and TCR-CMV co-occurrence, with a repertoire-size bias correction applied to TCR pairs. In a later analysis, false discovery rates were estimated by permuting HLA or CMV assignments 20 times. In a later analysis, co-occurring TCRs were grouped with DBSCAN, and TCRdist sequence similarity was added when clustering was performed within HLA-allele-positive subsets. For co-occurrence clustering, repertoires with fewer than 30,000 or more than 120,000 public chains were excluded, along with a handful of repertoires with anomalous nucleotide sharing. This immuneACCESS table, as held by TCRdb, lists in-frame sequences with V and J called but not all clones. Of the missing ones, under half trace to an unresolved V gene in checked studies; the others have no known cause. V, J and clone size are taken as reported in that table, and D and trimming were inferred from the DNA itself. The sample yields 150,000 to 200,000 clones; around 80% were counted once. The leading ten clones occupy around 7% of the sample.

The cohort was made up of about 610 healthy bone marrow donors. At the time of sampling, every cohort member was nominally healthy, though immune exposures that went unrecorded were likely present. The donor tested CMV seropositive and was one of the 289 seropositive cohort members. A peripheral blood sample was collected from each donor, and TCR beta sequencing was performed on peripheral blood mononuclear cells. Genomic DNA extraction from the blood cell samples was performed with the Qiagen DNeasy Blood Extraction Kit. Unmatched junction bases come to 8, with V trimmed by 0 bases and J by 14 bases. According to the germline V gene (reference sequence), CDR1 reads LNHNV and CDR2 reads YYDKDF. The CDR3 sequence holds 13 residues, the cysteine and phenylalanine included. Just CDR3 DNA is preserved here, 39 bases in frame from base 1. This specimen comes from a study of cytomegalovirus exposure and HLA in healthy donors (dated by TCRdb to 2017 to 2019). In the study overall: According to an earlier analysis of 587 of the donors, roughly 180 million T cells yielded roughly 100 million unique TCR beta sequences and 250 to 350 Gb of sequence data. An early release covering approximately 600 HLA-typed donors comprised about 310 gigabases of sequencing data and 85 million or so unique TCR sequences. Among the roughly 390 genotyped donors, around 81% belonged to the genetic ancestry cluster associated with self-reported Caucasian donors. The aim of the study was to test whether cataloging public T cell receptors could identify signatures of past pathogen exposure. Using immunosequencing, the study profiled T cell repertoires from fewer than 850 subjects and related those repertoires to cytomegalovirus serostatus. Besides the first cohort of roughly 700 subjects, a separate validation cohort made up of some 110 different subjects was used. The study combined high-throughput TCR immunosequencing, statistical association of individual TCRs with disease status, and machine learning to predict cytomegalovirus infection status. A later analysis re-analyzed previously published TCR beta repertoires from roughly 600 donors and added high-resolution HLA genotyping to study TCR occurrence patterns. The later analysis used no new phenotypic data to find candidate immune exposures, relying instead on TCR beta sequences and their occurrence across donors. An earlier analysis of several hundred of the donors applied high-throughput TCR beta sequencing to assess whether each TCR beta V gene segment acted as functional or pseudogenic. Alongside the repertoire data, information on donor age, sex, ethnicity and CMV serostatus was compiled. A later genetic analysis used genome-wide SNP genotypes for about 60% of the roughly 700 donors, treating that subset as a discovery cohort. Every discovery cohort repertoire had been produced on one sequencing platform. HLA typing covered class I and class II loci at four-digit resolution. Typing coverage differed by locus: A, B, C, DRB1 and DQB1 were typed in about 620-630 donors, DQA1 in roughly 510, DPA1 in 600 to 610, and DPB1 in roughly 450. Roughly five DR-DQ haplotypes were handled as single units for association and clustering because linkage in the cohort was strong. Among about 400 genotyped donors of the cohort, an average of roughly 230,000 unique TCR beta nucleotide sequences was sequenced per donor, of which 15% to 20% were non-productive.

The paper as a whole reports these results and caveats: The sequencing pipeline was judged likely to have produced a cluster of highly shared sequence variants as a technical artifact. A later analysis found that most CMV-associated TCR beta chains appeared HLA-restricted, with HLA associations seemingly driven largely by CMV exposure. In an earlier analysis of some 500 of the donors, most TCR beta V segments were observed in productive rearrangements about 90% or about 30% of the time, broadly matching IMGT annotations. In both the original and validation cohorts, the classifier was reported to diagnose cytomegalovirus status with high specificity and sensitivity. In this cohort, only TCR beta chains were sequenced, and detectable features were limited by the absence of alpha or paired-chain data. Correlated functional status among segregating V segments might reflect linkage disequilibrium, but an unknown experimental factor could not be ruled out. The only immune exposure information available for the cohort was CMV serostatus. A later analysis reported that several top co-occurrence clusters appeared linked to parvovirus B19, influenza, CMV and Epstein-Barr virus. A further reported finding was that TCR beta sequences accurately predicted the HLA-A and HLA-B alleles for most subjects in the first cohort. The authors suggested that the approach could potentially be generalized to other disease states and immunological phenotypes. In the study, 150 to 200 TCR beta chains were listed as associated with cytomegalovirus. In a later analysis, HLA-associated TCR beta chains showed more clonal expansion and lower generation probabilities than non-associated chains that were equally common. Assigning TCR associations to individual alleles was difficult when HLA alleles, especially DR and DQ, strongly co-occurred. Sequencing depth was assumed to be roughly uniform across donors in the presence/absence analyses, though that assumption may not hold. Because counts were too low, more than 15 rarely observed V segments, including chromosome 9 orphons, were excluded from the earlier analysis of a few hundred of the donors. A later genetic analysis associated a missense DCLRE1C variant with V-gene and J-gene trimming of TCR beta chains, and an independent cohort replicated the association. While some public TCRs were present in many individuals, most TCR sequences turned up only very rarely across donors. A few of the identified cytomegalovirus-associated TCR beta chains were confirmed in vitro to be specific for cytomegalovirus antigens. Because some donors lacked HLA typing at each locus, the association tests relied only on the typed subset. In a later genetic analysis, fewer N-insertions in productive TCRs were reported among donors in an Asian-associated ancestry cluster than the roughly 640-donor mean. In a later analysis, around 15,000 TCR beta sequences were associated with specific HLA alleles at a false discovery rate of 0.05. In a later analysis, TCR association rates were found to vary across HLA loci, with the most associated TCRs seen for DRB1 alleles and the fewest for HLA-C alleles. Some IMGT-functional V segments, including TRBV6-2 and TRBV6-3, could not be told apart with the 87-base-pair reads, so those segments were excluded.

The sequenced material came from PBMCs. The chain couples TRBV15 to TRBJ1-2; a stretch of 8 junction bases matches TRBD1. This clonotype was sampled from a woman in her thirties or forties in good health and CMV-seropositive. The CDR3 has the sequence CATSRDHRTGRTF. In nucleotides, the sequence is TGTGCCACCAGCAGAGATCACCGGACAGGGAGAACCTTC.